Below, one T cell receptor beta chain is given with its context. What it recognizes is unknown. These data come from a study of T cell responses to AZD1222 COVID-19 vaccine. The germline V gene has CDR1 SGHVS and CDR2 FNYEAQ. V gave up 5 bases and J gave up 8 bases; unmatched junction bases: 7. The CDR3 spans 14 residues. This table comes from immunoSEQ multiplex PCR, and its TCRdb copy is limited to in-frame clones, with some not included. The sample lists roughly 50,000 clones, around 90% occurring once. General study findings and limits: Nearly half of unique spike-specific TCRs reportedly avoided B.1.351 and B.1.1.7 mutated regions. Baseline antibody screening turned up just a handful of seropositive AZD1222 recipients. The donors showed a predominance of white British ancestry and of females, with possible underestimation of clonal diversity.

The chain recombines TRBV7-6 with TRBJ2-2; 8 bases fit TRBD2. Sequencing was performed on peripheral blood, taken on day 0 of AZD1222 vaccination. This receptor was taken from an adult in good health. CDR3 in amino acids: CASSTQTSAGELFF. Here the CDR3 DNA reads TGTGCCAGCAGCACCCAGACTAGCGCTGGGGAGCTGTTTTTT.